These T cell receptor beta chains were read from a single sample in a study of shared clonotypes between healthy human individuals. TCRdb's copy holds only in-frame clones and misses some; the assay was immunoSEQ multiplex PCR. The sample has around 640,000 clones, around 96% seen once; the top ten hold 0.11%. Sequenced input: naive CD8+ T cells sorted from blood. The origin of the receptors is a young woman in good health. The CDR3 runs from the conserved cysteine through the conserved F or W. Each record gives: V gene, D gene, J gene, clone size, CDR3 protein, CDR3 DNA. D genes are given only for firm matches. Clone size appears in some rows only: once, few, many, or a class for an expanded clone.

V: TRBV6-4; D: -; J: TRBJ2-3; size: -; CDR3: CASSVRQSDTQYF; DNA: TGTGCCAGCAGTGTTAGGCAGTCAGATACGCAGTATTTT
V: TRBV10-3; D: -; J: TRBJ1-1; size: once; CDR3: CAISESGVANTEAFF; DNA: TGTGCCATCAGTGAGTCCGGGGTCGCGAACACTGAAGCTTTCTTT
V: TRBV6-5; D: -; J: TRBJ2-7; size: -; CDR3: CASSPGTEAYEQYF; DNA: TGTGCCAGCAGTCCGGGGACTGAAGCCTACGAGCAGTACTTC
V: TRBV5-1; D: TRBD1; J: TRBJ2-7; size: -; CDR3: CASSLDAGGSGYEQYF; DNA: TGCGCCAGCAGCTTGGATGCAGGGGGCTCGGGTTACGAGCAGTACTTC
V: TRBV7-2; D: -; J: TRBJ1-6; size: -; CDR3: CASSLAHNTSPLHF; DNA: TGTGCCAGCAGCTTAGCCCACAACACTTCACCCCTCCACTTT
V: TRBV7-9; D: -; J: TRBJ2-7; size: -; CDR3: CASSVVSYEQYF; DNA: TGTGCCAGCAGCGTCGTCTCCTACGAGCAGTACTTC
V: TRBV10-3; D: TRBD1; J: TRBJ1-1; size: -; CDR3: CAISEGGYRTEAFF; DNA: TGTGCCATCAGTGAAGGGGGCTATAGGACTGAAGCTTTCTTT
V: TRBV18; D: TRBD1; J: TRBJ2-4; size: -; CDR3: CASSPDRGSENIQYF; DNA: TGTGCCAGCTCACCGGACAGGGGATCGGAAAACATTCAGTACTTC
V: TRBV28; D: TRBD1; J: TRBJ2-2; size: -; CDR3: CASSLRRDRRPFAVELFF; DNA: TGTGCCAGCAGTTTGCGCCGGGACAGGCGGCCCTTCGCGGTGGAGCTGTTTTTT
V: TRBV7-9; D: -; J: TRBJ2-7; size: -; CDR3: CASSWSSQQYF; DNA: TGTGCCAGCAGCTGGAGTAGTCAGCAGTACTTC
V: TRBV28; D: -; J: TRBJ1-2; size: -; CDR3: CASSPLMGPDYGYTF; DNA: TGTGCCAGCAGTCCCCTTATGGGCCCTGACTATGGCTACACCTTC
V: TRBV19; D: -; J: TRBJ2-5; size: -; CDR3: CASSPWGGGETQYF; DNA: TGTGCCAGTAGCCCATGGGGGGGCGGTGAGACCCAGTACTTC
V: TRBV13; D: -; J: TRBJ2-2; size: once; CDR3: CASSFLREPRGTGELFF; DNA: TGTGCCAGCAGCTTCCTCAGGGAGCCCAGGGGCACCGGGGAGCTGTTTTTT
V: TRBV7-9; D: -; J: TRBJ2-7; size: -; CDR3: CALEEWDRSSYEQYF; DNA: TGTGCCCTGGAAGAATGGGACCGGAGCTCCTACGAGCAGTACTTC
V: TRBV13; D: -; J: TRBJ1-2; size: -; CDR3: CASSPPLWSDGYTF; DNA: TGTGCCAGCAGCCCTCCACTCTGGTCGGATGGCTACACCTTC
V: TRBV9; D: TRBD1; J: TRBJ2-7; size: -; CDR3: CASSTGGSSYEQYF; DNA: TGTGCCAGCAGCACAGGGGGTTCTTCCTACGAGCAGTACTTC
V: TRBV11-2; D: -; J: TRBJ2-7; size: -; CDR3: CASSRHRDWKRYEQYF; DNA: TGTGCCAGCAGCCGCCACCGGGACTGGAAGAGATACGAGCAGTACTTC
V: TRBV7-9; D: TRBD1; J: TRBJ1-2; size: -; CDR3: CASSGDRRASGYTF; DNA: TGTGCCAGCAGTGGGGACAGGCGGGCTTCAGGCTACACCTTC
V: TRBV10-1; D: -; J: TRBJ1-2; size: -; CDR3: CASSPGKTHGYTF; DNA: TGCGCCAGCAGCCCCGGGAAGACGCATGGCTACACCTTC
V: TRBV13; D: TRBD1; J: TRBJ2-7; size: -; CDR3: CASSFTGTEYYEQYF; DNA: TGTGCCAGCAGCTTTACCGGGACAGAGTACTACGAGCAGTACTTC
V: TRBV27; D: -; J: TRBJ1-1; size: -; CDR3: CASSLRGGNTEAFF; DNA: TGTGCCAGCAGTTTACGTGGCGGGAACACTGAAGCTTTCTTT
V: TRBV7-9; D: -; J: TRBJ1-2; size: -; CDR3: CASSTSGIANYGYTF; DNA: TGTGCCAGCAGCACTTCAGGCATAGCTAACTATGGCTACACCTTC
V: TRBV5-5; D: -; J: TRBJ1-6; size: -; CDR3: CASSLYKGNTYNSPLHF; DNA: TGTGCCAGCAGCTTGTATAAGGGGAACACCTATAATTCACCCCTCCACTTT
V: TRBV7-9; D: -; J: TRBJ2-7; size: -; CDR3: CASSLPSIGGGPYEQYF; DNA: TGTGCCAGCAGCTTACCTTCTATTGGTGGCGGACCCTACGAGCAGTACTTC
V: TRBV6-1; D: -; J: TRBJ1-3; size: -; CDR3: CASSDPQAALYSGNTIYF; DNA: TGTGCCAGCAGTGACCCACAGGCCGCCTTATATTCTGGAAACACCATATATTTT
V: TRBV29-1; D: TRBD1; J: TRBJ1-1; size: -; CDR3: CSVRQGGNTEAFF; DNA: TGCAGCGTTAGACAGGGGGGGAACACTGAAGCTTTCTTT
V: TRBV7-6; D: -; J: TRBJ2-7; size: -; CDR3: CASSYGYEGPNYEQYF; DNA: TGTGCCAGCAGCTACGGTTATGAGGGGCCGAACTACGAGCAGTACTTC
V: TRBV14; D: -; J: TRBJ1-1; size: -; CDR3: CASSQPSGAVAFF; DNA: TGTGCCAGCAGCCAACCCTCCGGGGCGGTCGCTTTCTTT
V: TRBV9; D: -; J: TRBJ2-3; size: once; CDR3: CASSSSGDGDTQYF; DNA: TGTGCCAGCAGCTCATCGGGGGATGGGGATACGCAGTATTTT
V: TRBV2; D: -; J: TRBJ1-5; size: -; CDR3: CASSWGASNQPQHF; DNA: TGTGCCAGCAGTTGGGGGGCGAGCAATCAGCCCCAGCATTTT
V: TRBV9; D: -; J: TRBJ2-2; size: -; CDR3: CASSVPHGGGAGTNTGELFF; DNA: TGTGCCAGCAGCGTACCCCATGGGGGTGGGGCGGGCACGAACACCGGGGAGCTGTTTTTT
V: TRBV16; D: -; J: TRBJ1-2; size: once; CDR3: CASSPTVLDYGYTF; DNA: TGTGCCAGCAGTCCTACAGTTTTGGACTATGGCTACACCTTC
V: TRBV11-2; D: -; J: TRBJ1-3; size: -; CDR3: CASSLSGISGNTIYF; DNA: TGTGCCAGCAGCTTATCAGGGATATCTGGAAACACCATATATTTT
V: TRBV4-1; D: -; J: TRBJ2-7; size: -; CDR3: CASSQEPPWTDHYEQYF; DNA: TGCGCCAGCAGCCAAGAACCCCCTTGGACAGATCACTACGAGCAGTACTTC
V: TRBV27; D: TRBD2; J: TRBJ2-7; size: -; CDR3: CASTGVGAGGSYEQYF; DNA: TGTGCCAGCACCGGGGTCGGGGCGGGGGGCTCCTACGAGCAGTACTTC
V: TRBV6-1; D: -; J: TRBJ1-1; size: -; CDR3: CASSERELEAFF; DNA: TGTGCCAGCAGTGAACGTGAACTTGAAGCTTTCTTT
V: TRBV28; D: -; J: TRBJ1-4; size: -; CDR3: CASRPIGGLNEKLFF; DNA: TGTGCCAGCAGGCCCATTGGGGGCCTTAATGAAAAACTGTTTTTT
V: TRBV14; D: TRBD2; J: TRBJ2-7; size: -; CDR3: CASSQERLAVRGEQYF; DNA: TGTGCCAGCAGCCAAGAACGACTAGCCGTGAGAGGAGAGCAGTACTTC
V: TRBV27; D: TRBD1; J: TRBJ2-7; size: -; CDR3: CASSFQGVTYEQYF; DNA: TGTGCCAGCAGTTTCCAGGGGGTTACCTACGAGCAGTACTTC
V: TRBV11-3; D: -; J: TRBJ2-2; size: -; CDR3: CASSTDRNTGELFF; DNA: TGTGCCAGCAGCACCGACAGGAACACCGGGGAGCTGTTTTTT
V: TRBV5-6; D: -; J: TRBJ1-2; size: -; CDR3: CASSLWAGTNYGYTF; DNA: TGTGCCAGCAGCTTGTGGGCAGGGACTAACTATGGCTACACCTTC
V: TRBV27; D: -; J: TRBJ2-7; size: -; CDR3: CASSLISGSGGHEQYF; DNA: TGTGCCAGCAGTTTAATCTCGGGAAGCGGCGGCCACGAGCAGTACTTC
V: TRBV27; D: -; J: TRBJ2-1; size: -; CDR3: CASSLSLAFNYNEQFF; DNA: TGTGCCAGCAGTTTATCGTTAGCGTTCAACTACAATGAGCAGTTCTTC
V: TRBV18; D: -; J: TRBJ2-7; size: -; CDR3: CASSPLYVRILYEQYF; DNA: TGTGCCAGCTCACCACTCTACGTCCGGATCCTCTACGAGCAGTACTTC
V: TRBV5-6; D: -; J: TRBJ2-7; size: -; CDR3: CASSETGTSYEQYF; DNA: TGTGCCAGCAGCGAAACCGGGACCAGCTACGAGCAGTACTTC
V: TRBV19; D: -; J: TRBJ1-5; size: -; CDR3: CASIYPGPRDNQPQHF; DNA: TGTGCCAGTATTTATCCCGGACCTCGAGACAATCAGCCCCAGCATTTT